This T cell receptor beta chain was recovered during a study of blood T cells in healthy people across ages. Study outcomes and limitations: Both naive CD4+ cell counts and diversity were greater in long-lived donors than in aged donors. Researchers deemed the diversity estimates from one million T cells underestimates. Roughly linear age-related decline in beta diversity appeared, significant by age roughly 40.

Together with a sample-barcoded 5' primer, a J-beta primer mix was included in a second PCR lasting roughly 6 to 12 cycles. Each single sample gave us at least 2.5 million CDR3-containing paired-end reads. One entry per CDR3 protein, called by TCRdb with MiXCR from the 5' RACE reads. The table has 980,000 or so distinct CDR3 sequences, around 46% seen once. Of note for this clonotype: Its antigen remains unidentified.

Germline lookup yields CDR1 SQVTM and CDR2 ANQGSEA. CDR3 size: 11 residues. The chain recombines TRBV29-1 with TRBJ2-4; D ambiguous. The DNA end is a closer match to TRBJ2-7, so the J assignment may be wrong. The sample taken for sequencing was blood. The TCR originated in a man between 25 and 39 years old in good health. CDR3 nucleotides: TGCAGCGTTGATGCCGGTGTCGAGCAGTACTTC. Encoded protein: CSVDAGVEQYF.